The 2 T cell receptor beta chains below all came from one sample that was sequenced in a study of blood T cell repertoires in COVID-19. The data were produced by immunoSEQ multiplex PCR, yet TCRdb's version contains in-frame clones alone and is incomplete. Here the sample spans about 59,000 clones, 70% to 80% being singletons. What was sequenced was peripheral blood. These receptors came from a man aged 60 to 75 with acute or convalescent COVID-19.

V is TRBV5-6 and J is TRBJ2-3; 13 bases agree with TRBD2. V dropped 4 bases and J dropped 6; count of bases not matched to a gene: 8. Germline V CDR1 and CDR2: SGHDT, YYEEEE. The CDR3 contains 16 residues. The CDR3 loop is CASSLLAGGPWDTQYF. As DNA, the CDR3 is TGTGCCAGCAGCCTACTAGCGGGAGGGCCTTGGGATACGCAGTATTTT.

V gene TRBV5-1 combines with J gene TRBJ2-2, with TRBD1 matching over 7 bases. After removal of 2 bases from V and 5 bases from J, the junction contained 6 bases not matched to a gene. Germline CDR1 and CDR2: SGHRS and YFSETQ. The CDR3 covers 15 residues. The CDR3 reads CASSFGQVGTGELFF. The DNA of the CDR3 is TGCGCCAGCAGCTTCGGACAGGTTGGGACCGGGGAGCTGTTTTTT.